Listed below are T cell receptor beta chains from one sample, sequenced in a study of blood T cells in healthy people across ages. TCRdb analysed the 5' RACE reads with MiXCR anew, one entry per CDR3 protein. The repertoire consists of nearly 800,000 distinct CDR3 sequences, with more than 20% occurring once and the leading ten covering 3.7%. The same data also contributed to another study, on T cells of mothers and their children.

Material for sequencing was blood. The receptors here all came from a boy younger than 18 in good health. The CDR3 runs from the conserved cysteine through the conserved F or W. A D gene is named only where the DNA matches it firmly. Not all rows give a size; the values are once, few, many and, for expanded clones, a class.

d_gene	v_gene	abundance	j_gene	CDR3aa	CDR3nt
.	TRBV6-6	.	TRBJ2-5	CASTWDFQGGTQYF	TGTGCCAGCACATGGGATTTCCAGGGAGGGACCCAGTACTTC
TRBD1	TRBV4-3	.	TRBJ2-5	CASSQDSRTGGEETQYF	TGCGCCAGCAGCCAAGATTCTCGGACAGGGGGCGAGGAGACCCAGTACTTC
.	TRBV12-3/TRBV12-4	.	TRBJ1-5	CASSFVTSNQPQHF	TGTGCCAGCAGTTTTGTCACTAGCAATCAGCCCCAGCATTTT
.	TRBV6-6	few	TRBJ2-4	CASSYGGAKNIQYF	TGTGCCAGCAGTTACGGTGGAGCCAAAAACATTCAGTACTTC
.	TRBV4-1	.	TRBJ1-1	CASRVRPGGETEAFF	TGCGCCAGCAGAGTTCGGCCCGGGGGCGAAACTGAAGCTTTCTTT
.	TRBV28	few	TRBJ2-7	CASSLSPGRRGTISPYEQYF	TGTGCCAGCAGTTTGAGCCCTGGGCGCCGCGGAACGATAAGCCCCTACGAGCAGTACTTC
.	TRBV7-9	few	TRBJ1-4	CASSLVRQSTNEKLFF	TGTGCCAGCAGCTTAGTACGACAGTCAACTAATGAAAAACTGTTTTTT
.	TRBV21-1	.	TRBJ1-4	CASSKEGREKLFF	TGTGCCAGCAGCAAAGAAGGTCGCGAAAAACTGTTTTTT
.	TRBV27	.	TRBJ2-2	CASSFLGGEGGLFF	TGTGCCAGCAGTTTCCTCGGCGGGGAGGGGGGGCTGTTTTTT
.	TRBV20-1	.	TRBJ2-7	CSATKGVGSYYEQYF	TGCAGTGCTACGAAGGGGGTGGGTTCCTACTACGAGCAGTACTTC
TRBD1	TRBV2	few	TRBJ2-5	CASTNGDRGRKTQYF	TGTGCCAGCACAAATGGGGACAGGGGGCGAAAGACCCAGTACTTC
TRBD1	TRBV9	.	TRBJ2-1	CASRRTGASGNEQFF	TGTGCCAGCAGGCGCACAGGGGCAAGTGGAAATGAGCAGTTCTTC
.	TRBV6-1	.	TRBJ1-6	CASSSGTFYNSPLHF	TGTGCCAGCAGTTCCGGGACTTTCTATAATTCACCCCTCCACTTT
TRBD2	TRBV28	few	TRBJ2-5	CASSRLAGGYQETQYF	TGTGCCAGCAGTCGGCTAGCGGGGGGATACCAAGAGACCCAGTACTTC
TRBD1	TRBV11-2	few	TRBJ2-7	CASSLDRRTGNEQYF	TGTGCCAGCAGCTTAGATCGCCGGACAGGGAACGAGCAGTACTTC
TRBD2	TRBV29-1	once	TRBJ2-5	CSSKAGGGAGETQYF	TGCAGCTCCAAAGCTGGCGGGGGGGCGGGAGAGACCCAGTACTTC
TRBD1	TRBV7-2	few	TRBJ2-7	CASSLNVGQGFTEQYF	TGTGCCAGCAGCCTCAATGTTGGACAGGGCTTCACCGAGCAGTACTTC
TRBD2	TRBV2	.	TRBJ2-5	CAGSAGTSGARTQYF	TGTGCCGGCAGTGCCGGGACTAGCGGAGCCAGGACCCAGTACTTC
.	TRBV28	many	TRBJ2-7	CASSTTGEQYF	TGTGCCAGCAGCACCACCGGGGAGCAGTACTTC
.	TRBV29-1	few	TRBJ2-1	CSQTGNLNNEQFF	TGCAGCCAAACCGGGAACCTCAACAATGAGCAGTTCTTC
.	TRBV21-1	.	TRBJ2-7	CASSKFEAGGGDEQYF	TGTGCCAGCAGCAAATTTGAGGCAGGGGGCGGGGACGAGCAGTACTTC
.	TRBV4-1	few	TRBJ1-2	CASSQGSERADGYTF	TGCGCCAGCAGCCAAGGGTCCGAGAGGGCTGATGGCTACACCTTC
.	TRBV3-1	few	TRBJ1-1	CASSQDPPGAQAFF	TGTGCCAGCAGCCAAGATCCCCCAGGGGCCCAAGCTTTCTTT
TRBD1	TRBV28	many	TRBJ1-2	CASSQGQGAIYGYTF	TGTGCCAGCAGCCAAGGACAGGGGGCTATTTATGGCTACACCTTC
.	TRBV3-1	.	TRBJ2-4	CASSQAGLILAKNIQYF	TGTGCCAGCAGCCAAGCAGGTCTCATCCTAGCCAAAAACATTCAGTACTTC
TRBD1	TRBV29-1	.	TRBJ1-4	CSVGYRGIKEKLFF	TGCAGCGTCGGATACAGGGGAATAAAAGAAAAACTGTTTTTT
.	TRBV4-3	.	TRBJ2-1	CASSQDRLGRANEQFF	TGCGCCAGCAGCCAAGATCGGTTGGGGCGGGCTAATGAGCAGTTCTTC
TRBD1	TRBV7-6	.	TRBJ2-2	CASSSRGTENLNTGELFF	TGTGCCAGCAGCTCTCGAGGGACAGAAAATTTGAACACCGGGGAGCTGTTTTTT
TRBD2	TRBV2	few	TRBJ2-1	CASSDLLADGEQFF	TGTGCCAGCAGTGACTTACTAGCGGACGGTGAGCAGTTCTTC
TRBD1	TRBV6-6	.	TRBJ2-7	CASGRQGREGEQYF	TGTGCCAGCGGAAGACAGGGTCGAGAAGGCGAGCAGTACTTC
TRBD1	TRBV4-3	.	TRBJ2-7	CASSQDRETGMVEQYF	TGCGCCAGCAGCCAAGATAGGGAGACAGGGATGGTCGAGCAGTACTTC
.	TRBV27	.	TRBJ2-1	CASSPRGGKKFF	TGTGCCAGCAGTCCAAGGGGAGGAAAGAAGTTCTTC
.	TRBV24-1	few	TRBJ2-5	CATRQGTQETQYF	TGTGCCACCAGGCAGGGGACGCAAGAGACCCAGTACTTC
TRBD2	TRBV4-2	few	TRBJ2-3	CASSQDRGAGERYEDTDTQYF	TGTGCCAGCAGCCAAGATCGGGGAGCGGGAGAGCGGTACGAGGACACAGATACGCAGTATTTT
.	TRBV6-5	.	TRBJ1-6	CASSYSGRDNSPLHF	TGTGCCAGCAGTTACTCGGGGAGGGATAATTCACCCCTCCACTTT
.	TRBV14	few	TRBJ2-3	CASSQALGGRARTDTQYF	TGTGCCAGCAGCCAAGCCCTTGGTGGCAGGGCACGCACAGATACGCAGTATTTT
TRBD2	TRBV20-1	few	TRBJ2-5	CSASGLVLGVQETQYF	TGCAGTGCGTCGGGACTAGTTTTGGGAGTTCAAGAGACCCAGTACTTC
.	TRBV7-2	.	TRBJ2-7	CASSLSLRRASYEQYF	TGTGCCAGCAGCTTATCTTTGCGGAGAGCCTCGTACGAGCAGTACTTC
.	TRBV28	few	TRBJ2-7	CASSPARAGGSYEQYF	TGTGCCAGCAGTCCCGCCAGGGCAGGAGGATCCTACGAGCAGTACTTC
.	TRBV2	.	TRBJ2-7	CASHQDSQSYEQYF	TGTGCCAGCCATCAGGACTCCCAGTCCTACGAGCAGTACTTC
.	TRBV29-1	few	TRBJ1-2	CSVRNGADGYTF	TGCAGCGTTCGGAACGGAGCAGATGGCTACACCTTC
.	TRBV19	.	TRBJ2-2	CASKGDATEELFF	TGTGCCAGCAAGGGGGACGCAACCGAGGAGCTGTTTTTT
.	TRBV2	few	TRBJ1-4	CASSERGAKLFF	TGTGCCAGCAGTGAAAGGGGAGCAAAACTGTTTTTT
TRBD2	TRBV4-3	few	TRBJ2-3	CASSQVAGGPGDTQYF	TGCGCCAGCAGCCAAGTAGCGGGGGGGCCGGGAGATACGCAGTATTTT
.	TRBV3-1	few	TRBJ2-3	CASSHGVSGPEGDTQYF	TGTGCCAGCAGCCACGGCGTTAGCGGACCCGAAGGGGATACGCAGTATTTT
TRBD2	TRBV5-1	.	TRBJ2-1	CASSRTSGNEKQFF	TGCGCCAGCAGCAGGACTAGCGGTAACGAGAAGCAGTTCTTC
.	TRBV12-3/TRBV12-4	.	TRBJ2-7	CASSFGGANYEQYF	TGTGCCAGCAGTTTTGGGGGGGCAAACTACGAGCAGTACTTC
.	TRBV19	.	TRBJ1-1	CASSYGQTEAFF	TGTGCCAGTAGTTACGGACAGACTGAAGCTTTCTTT
.	TRBV20-1	few	TRBJ2-1	CSAAGPSSYNEQFF	TGCAGTGCTGCCGGACCCAGCTCCTACAATGAGCAGTTCTTC
TRBD1	TRBV5-1	.	TRBJ2-5	CASSLATGDETQYF	TGCGCCAGCAGCTTGGCGACAGGGGACGAGACCCAGTACTTC